The rows below give T cell receptor beta chains drawn from one sample of a study of beta chain features in type 1 diabetes. Clones were read by immunoSEQ multiplex PCR, and TCRdb kept only the in-frame ones, dropping some. Of fewer than 350,000 clones detected, 15% appear once; the ten largest clones hold less than 0.02%. Material: naive CD4+ T cells from blood. The receptors derive from a man aged 18 to 30 with type 1 diabetes. Both conserved end residues are part of each CDR3. The D gene is left open where the match is weak. Not every row has a clone size; where given, it reads once, few, many or a size class.

>NA|14|TRBJ2-1|TRBV15|few
TGTGCCACCAGCCCGGGATTTTCCCCTAATGAGCAGTTCTTC
CATSPGFSPNEQFF
>NA|13|TRBJ2-3|TRBV29-1|few
TGCAGCGCCCGCGGGCCCTGGGCAGATACGCAGTATTTT
CSARGPWADTQYF
>TRBD1|15|TRBJ2-7|TRBV6-5|NA
TGTGCCAGCAGTTTGCGAGGGACAGGGGTTAACGAGCAGTACTTC
CASSLRGTGVNEQYF
>NA|16|TRBJ1-2|TRBV30|NA
TGTGCCTGGAGCCTAAAGCCCGGGACACGCGACTATGGCTACACCTTC
CAWSLKPGTRDYGYTF
>NA|14|TRBJ1-1|TRBV25-1|NA
TGTGCCAGCAGTGACGGGCGACGCAGGGATGAAGCTTTCTTT
CASSDGRRRDEAFF
>NA|14|TRBJ1-5|TRBV6-6|NA
TGTGCCAGCAGTCCCAGGCGGGGCGTCGGGCCCCAGCATTTT
CASSPRRGVGPQHF
>TRBD1|14|TRBJ1-4|TRBV28|NA
TGTGCCAGCAGACCTCCGGGACAGGGGAAAAAACTGTTTTTT
CASRPPGQGKKLFF
>NA|11|TRBJ1-2|TRBV29-1|NA
TGCAGCGTGGCCGCTAACTATGGCTACACCTTC
CSVAANYGYTF
>TRBD2|15|TRBJ2-2|TRBV9|few
TGTGCCAGCAGCGTAGTCCCGGGAGGAACCGGGGAGCTGTTTTTT
CASSVVPGGTGELFF
>NA|13|TRBJ1-2|TRBV29-1|few
TGCAGCGTTGAAGGCCCACTTTCCTATGGCTACACCTTC
CSVEGPLSYGYTF
>NA|13|TRBJ1-1|TRBV28|few
TGTGCCACAGGGTCTGGACGGAACACTGAAGCTTTCTTT
CATGSGRNTEAFF
>NA|16|TRBJ2-3|TRBV7-2|NA
TGTGCCAGCCGCTCAGGGGTACCCCTAAGCACAGATACGCAGTATTTT
CASRSGVPLSTDTQYF
>TRBD1|16|TRBJ2-7|TRBV2|few
TGTGCCAGCAGGGCCCCTAGGGACAGGGGGACCTACGAGCAGTACTTC
CASRAPRDRGTYEQYF
>TRBD1|17|TRBJ1-2|TRBV23-1|few
TGCGCCAGCAGTCAATCGCGAAGAACAGGGGGCAACTATGGCTACACCTTC
CASSQSRRTGGNYGYTF
>NA|14|TRBJ1-2|TRBV28|NA
TGTGCCAGCAGTTCCTCTCCCCGAGCCTATGGCTACACCTTC
CASSSSPRAYGYTF
>TRBD1|15|TRBJ2-3|TRBV7-9|NA
TGTGCCAGCAGCTTAGACAGGGGAATGACAGATACGCAGTATTTT
CASSLDRGMTDTQYF
>NA|15|TRBJ2-3|TRBV6-6|NA
TGTGCCAGCAGTTACTCTGGCGGGCGGGGAGATACGCAGTATTTT
CASSYSGGRGDTQYF
>TRBD1|13|TRBJ2-5|TRBV30|NA
TGTGCCTGGAGTGATAACAGGGGGGAGACCCAGTACTTC
CAWSDNRGETQYF
>TRBD2|12|TRBJ2-1|TRBV6-5|NA
TGTGCCACCCTTGGACGGGCGGGAGTACTGTTCTTC
CATLGRAGVLFF
>NA|13|TRBJ2-3|TRBV2|few
TGTGCCACTACAGCGGGCAGGCTCTTTGTTTGGTATTTT
CATTAGRLFVWYF
>NA|16|TRBJ2-2|TRBV28|NA
TGTGCCAGCAGCGACGGGGGGCGGGAGACTGGCGGGGAGCTGTTTTTT
CASSDGGRETGGELFF
>NA|15|TRBJ2-7|TRBV9|few
TGTGCCAGCAGCGGAGGCCAGGGGTTCTCCTACGAGCAGTACTTC
CASSGGQGFSYEQYF
>NA|11|TRBJ2-7|TRBV5-6|NA
TGTGCCAGCAGCCTCTACTACGAGCAGTACTTC
CASSLYYEQYF
>TRBD1|13|TRBJ2-5|TRBV6-5|NA
TGTGCCAGCACTAGGGACAGGGGAGAGACCCAGTACTTC
CASTRDRGETQYF
>TRBD1|12|TRBJ1-1|TRBV29-1|NA
TGCAGCGTGGGCGACAGGGGGCGCGGCGCTTTCTTT
CSVGDRGRGAFF
>TRBD1|14|TRBJ2-5|TRBV7-9|NA
TGTGCCAGCAGCCCCGGACAGGGCCAAGAGACCCAGTACTTC
CASSPGQGQETQYF
>NA|13|TRBJ1-5|TRBV29-1|NA
TGCAGCGCAGTAACAGGGATCGGTCAGCCCCAGCATTTT
CSAVTGIGQPQHF
>TRBD2|15|TRBJ2-1|TRBV9|NA
TGTGCCAGCAGCGTGGTAGCGGGAGCGGGAAATGAGCAGTTCTTC
CASSVVAGAGNEQFF
>NA|11|TRBJ1-1|TRBV20-1|few
TGCAGTCCGAGAGCTAACACTGAAGCTTTCTTT
CSPRANTEAFF